Sequencing of this T cell receptor beta chain was carried out in a study of T cell responses to AZD1222 COVID-19 vaccine. Only in-frame clones appear in the TCRdb table, and some are missing; sequencing was by immunoSEQ multiplex PCR. The sample records 95,000 or so clones, approximately 90% being singletons. This CDR3 is built from 15 residues. V lost 3 bases to trimming and J lost 10 bases, with 17 bases between them. Germline-derived CDR1 and CDR2 are SGDLS and YYNGEE. The clonotype was recovered from an adult in good health. The sequencing here drew on peripheral blood, taken on day 0 of AZD1222 vaccination. The chain uses TRBV9 and TRBJ1-6; D may be TRBD1 (5 bases). CDR3 sequence: CASSAGGGRTSPLHF. Here the CDR3 DNA reads TGTGCCAGCAGCGCTGGGGGAGGCAGGACATCACCCCTCCACTTT. The full variable domain, completed using reference TRBV9 and TRBJ1-6, is DSGVTQTPKHLITATGQRVTLRCSPRSGDLSVYWYQQSLDQGLQFLIQYYNGEERAKGNILERFSAQQFPDLHSELNLSSLELGDSALYFCASSAGGGRTSPLHFGNGTRLTVT.